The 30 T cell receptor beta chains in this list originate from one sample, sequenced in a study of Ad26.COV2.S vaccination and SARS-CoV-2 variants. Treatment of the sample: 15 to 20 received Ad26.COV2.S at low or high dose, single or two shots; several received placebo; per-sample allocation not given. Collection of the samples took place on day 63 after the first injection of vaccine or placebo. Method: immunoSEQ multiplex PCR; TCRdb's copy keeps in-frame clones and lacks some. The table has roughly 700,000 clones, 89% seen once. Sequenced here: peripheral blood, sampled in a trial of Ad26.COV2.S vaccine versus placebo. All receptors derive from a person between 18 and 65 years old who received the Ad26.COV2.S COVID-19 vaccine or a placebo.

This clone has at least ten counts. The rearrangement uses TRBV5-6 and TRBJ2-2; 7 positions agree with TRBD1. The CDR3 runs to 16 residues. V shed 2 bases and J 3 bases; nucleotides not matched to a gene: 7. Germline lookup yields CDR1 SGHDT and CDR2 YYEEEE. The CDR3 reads CASSLPGQPYTGELFF. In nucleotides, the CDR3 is TGTGCCAGCAGCTTACCGGGACAGCCTTACACCGGGGAGCTGTTTTTT.

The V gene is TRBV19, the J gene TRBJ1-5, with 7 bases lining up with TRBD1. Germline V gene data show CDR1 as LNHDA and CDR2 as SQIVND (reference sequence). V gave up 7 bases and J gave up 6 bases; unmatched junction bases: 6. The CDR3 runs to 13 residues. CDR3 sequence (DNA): TGTGCCAGTAAGAGCAGGGGGGCTCAGCCCCAGCATTTT. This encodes CASKSRGAQPQHF. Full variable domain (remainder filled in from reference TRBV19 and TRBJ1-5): DGGITQSPKYLFRKEGQNVTLSCEQNLNHDAMYWYRQDPGQGLRLIYYSQIVNDFQKGDIAEGYSVSREKKESFPLTVTSAQKNPTAFYLCASKSRGAQPQHFGDGTRLSIL.

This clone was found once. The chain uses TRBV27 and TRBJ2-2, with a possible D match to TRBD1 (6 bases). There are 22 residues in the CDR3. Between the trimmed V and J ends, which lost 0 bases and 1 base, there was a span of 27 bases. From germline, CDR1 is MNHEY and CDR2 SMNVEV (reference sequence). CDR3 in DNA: TGTGCCAGCAGTTTATCGCGGTTTGGGGTTGGGGGCGTCCCCCTGAACACCGGGGAGCTGTTTTTT. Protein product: CASSLSRFGVGGVPLNTGELFF.

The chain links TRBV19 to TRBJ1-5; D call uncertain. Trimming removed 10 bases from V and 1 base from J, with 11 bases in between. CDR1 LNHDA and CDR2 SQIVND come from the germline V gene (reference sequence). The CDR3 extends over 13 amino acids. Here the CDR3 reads CATNGRSNQPQHF. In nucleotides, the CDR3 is TGTGCCACTAATGGACGGAGCAATCAGCCCCAGCATTTT.

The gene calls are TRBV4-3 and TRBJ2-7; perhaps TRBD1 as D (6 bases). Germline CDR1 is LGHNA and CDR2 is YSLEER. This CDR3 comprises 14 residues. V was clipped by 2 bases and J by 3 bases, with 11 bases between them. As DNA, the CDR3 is TGCGCCAGCAGCCAAATGGACAGAAGCTACGAGCAGTACTTC. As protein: CASSQMDRSYEQYF.

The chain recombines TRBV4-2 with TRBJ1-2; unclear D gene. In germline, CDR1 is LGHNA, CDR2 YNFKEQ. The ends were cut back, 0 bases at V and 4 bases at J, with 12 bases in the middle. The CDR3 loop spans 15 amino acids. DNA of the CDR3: TGTGCCAGCAGCCAAGAGAATGTCCGGGGCTATGGCTACACCTTC. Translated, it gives CASSQENVRGYGYTF.

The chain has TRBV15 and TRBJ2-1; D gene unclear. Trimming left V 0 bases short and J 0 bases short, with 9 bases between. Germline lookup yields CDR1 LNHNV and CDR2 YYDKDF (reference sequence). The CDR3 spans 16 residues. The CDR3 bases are TGTGCCACCAGCAGAGAATCCGGAAGCTCCTACAATGAGCAGTTCTTC. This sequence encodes CATSRESGSSYNEQFF.

The CDR3 nucleotides read TGTGCCACCAGTGACGCCGGGGTCTCCTACGAGCAGTACTTC. It is translated as CATSDAGVSYEQYF. This chain links TRBV24-1 with TRBJ2-7, with D possibly TRBD2 on 5 matching bases. With 4 bases removed from V and 0 bases from J, the gap between germline ends came to 9 bases. CDR3 length equals 14 residues. Germline loops: CDR1 KGHDR, CDR2 SFDVKD.

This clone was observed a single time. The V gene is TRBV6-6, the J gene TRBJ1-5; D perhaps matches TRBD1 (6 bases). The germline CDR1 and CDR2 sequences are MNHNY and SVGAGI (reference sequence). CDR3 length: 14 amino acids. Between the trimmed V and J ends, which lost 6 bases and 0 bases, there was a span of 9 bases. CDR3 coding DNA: TGTGCCAGCAGCCTACAGGGTAGCAATCAGCCCCAGCATTTT. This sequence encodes CASSLQGSNQPQHF.

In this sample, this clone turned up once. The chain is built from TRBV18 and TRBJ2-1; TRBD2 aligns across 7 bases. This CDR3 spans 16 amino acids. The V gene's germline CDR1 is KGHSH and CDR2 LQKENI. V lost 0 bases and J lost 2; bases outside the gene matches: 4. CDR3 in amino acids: CASSPPTGGTYNEQFF. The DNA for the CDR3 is TGTGCCAGCTCACCACCGACGGGAGGAACCTACAATGAGCAGTTCTTC. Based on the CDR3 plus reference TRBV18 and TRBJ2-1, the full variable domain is NAGVMQNPRHLVRRRGQEARLRCSPMKGHSHVYWYRQLPEEGLKFMVYLQKENIIDESGMPKERFSAEFPKEGPSILRIQQVVRGDSAAYFCASSPPTGGTYNEQFFGPGTRLTVL.

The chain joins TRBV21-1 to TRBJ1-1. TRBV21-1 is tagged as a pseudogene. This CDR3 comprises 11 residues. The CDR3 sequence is CASHRDTEAFF. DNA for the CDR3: TGTGCCAGCCACCGGGACACTGAAGCTTTCTTT.

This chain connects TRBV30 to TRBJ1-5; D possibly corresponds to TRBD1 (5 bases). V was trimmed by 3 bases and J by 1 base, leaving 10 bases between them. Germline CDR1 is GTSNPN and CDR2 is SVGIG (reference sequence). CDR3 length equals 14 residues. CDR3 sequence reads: CAWRGPQSNQPQHF. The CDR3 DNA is TGTGCCTGGAGGGGACCCCAGAGCAATCAGCCCCAGCATTTT.

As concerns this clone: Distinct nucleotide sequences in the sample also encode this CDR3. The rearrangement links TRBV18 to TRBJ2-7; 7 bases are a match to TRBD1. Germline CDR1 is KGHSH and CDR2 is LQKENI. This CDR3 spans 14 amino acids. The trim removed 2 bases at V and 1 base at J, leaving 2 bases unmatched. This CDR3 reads CASSPGDRSYEQYF. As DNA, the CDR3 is TGTGCCAGCTCACCAGGGGACAGATCCTACGAGCAGTACTTC.

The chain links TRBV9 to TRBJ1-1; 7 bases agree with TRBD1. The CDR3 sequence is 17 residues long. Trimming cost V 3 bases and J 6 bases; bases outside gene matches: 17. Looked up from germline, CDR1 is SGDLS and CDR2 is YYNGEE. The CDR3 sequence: CASSGSSGTALFAEAFF. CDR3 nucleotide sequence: TGTGCCAGCAGCGGAAGTTCCGGGACAGCCTTGTTTGCTGAAGCTTTCTTT.

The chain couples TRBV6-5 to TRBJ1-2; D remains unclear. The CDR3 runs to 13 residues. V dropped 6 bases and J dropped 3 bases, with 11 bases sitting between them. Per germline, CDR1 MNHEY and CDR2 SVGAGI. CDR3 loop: CASSAGRDYGYTF. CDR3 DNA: TGTGCCAGCAGCGCTGGACGGGACTATGGCTACACCTTC.

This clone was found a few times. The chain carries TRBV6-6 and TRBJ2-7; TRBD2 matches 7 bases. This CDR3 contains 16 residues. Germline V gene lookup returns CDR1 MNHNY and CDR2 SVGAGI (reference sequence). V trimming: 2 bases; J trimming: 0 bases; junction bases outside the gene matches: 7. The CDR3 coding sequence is TGTGCCAGCAGTTACCAGGGAGGGCACAGCTCCTACGAGCAGTACTTC. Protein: CASSYQGGHSSYEQYF.

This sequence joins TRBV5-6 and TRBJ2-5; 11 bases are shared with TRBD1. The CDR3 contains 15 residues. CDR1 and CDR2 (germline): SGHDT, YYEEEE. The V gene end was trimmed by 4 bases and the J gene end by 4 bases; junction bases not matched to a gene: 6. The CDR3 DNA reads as TGTGCCAGCAGCCAGGGACAGGGGGTTGGAGAGACCCAGTACTTC. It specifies CASSQGQGVGETQYF. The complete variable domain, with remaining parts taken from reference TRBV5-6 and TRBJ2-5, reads DAGVTQSPTHLIKTRGQQVTLRCSPKSGHDTVSWYQQALGQGPQFIFQYYEEEERQRGNFPDRFSGHQFPNYSSELNVNALLLGDSALYLCASSQGQGVGETQYFGPGTRLLVL.

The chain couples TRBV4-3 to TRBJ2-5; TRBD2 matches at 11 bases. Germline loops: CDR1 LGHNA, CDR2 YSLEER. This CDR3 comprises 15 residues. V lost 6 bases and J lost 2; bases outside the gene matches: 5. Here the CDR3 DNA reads TGCGCCAGCAGTCCTCTAGCGGGGGGTCAAGAGACCCAGTACTTC. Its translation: CASSPLAGGQETQYF.

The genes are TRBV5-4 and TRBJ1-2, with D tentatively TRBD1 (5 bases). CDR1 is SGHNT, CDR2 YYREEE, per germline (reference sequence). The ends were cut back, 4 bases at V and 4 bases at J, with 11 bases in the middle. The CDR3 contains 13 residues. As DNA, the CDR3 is TGTGCCAGCAGCCAAGGACAAGTCTATGGCTACACCTTC. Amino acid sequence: CASSQGQVYGYTF.

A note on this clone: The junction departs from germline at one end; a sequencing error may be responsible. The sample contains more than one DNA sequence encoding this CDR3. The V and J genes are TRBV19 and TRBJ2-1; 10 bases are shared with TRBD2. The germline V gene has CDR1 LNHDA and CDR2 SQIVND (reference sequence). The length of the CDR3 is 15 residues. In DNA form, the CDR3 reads TGTGCCAGTAGGATAGCGGGGGGCTCCTACAATGAGCAGTTCTTC. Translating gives CASRIAGGSYNEQFF.

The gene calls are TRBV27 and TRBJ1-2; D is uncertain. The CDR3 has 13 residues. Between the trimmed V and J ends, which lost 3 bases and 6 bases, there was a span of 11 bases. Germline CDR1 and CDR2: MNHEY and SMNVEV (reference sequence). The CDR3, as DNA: TGTGCCAGCAGTTTCGCGGCATCGGATGGCTACACCTTC. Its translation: CASSFAASDGYTF.

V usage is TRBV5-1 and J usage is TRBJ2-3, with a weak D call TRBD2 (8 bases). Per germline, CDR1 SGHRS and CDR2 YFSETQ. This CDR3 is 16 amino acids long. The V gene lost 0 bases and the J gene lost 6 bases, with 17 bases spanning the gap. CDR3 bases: TGCGCCAGCAGCTTGGACAGGGGAGCGGGAGCGGATACGCAGTATTTT. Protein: CASSLDRGAGADTQYF.

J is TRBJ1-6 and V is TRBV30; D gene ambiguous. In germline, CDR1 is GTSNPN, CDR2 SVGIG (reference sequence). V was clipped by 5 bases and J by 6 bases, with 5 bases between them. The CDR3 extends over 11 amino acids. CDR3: CAWQVNSPLHF. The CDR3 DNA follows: TGTGCCTGGCAAGTTAATTCACCCCTCCACTTT.

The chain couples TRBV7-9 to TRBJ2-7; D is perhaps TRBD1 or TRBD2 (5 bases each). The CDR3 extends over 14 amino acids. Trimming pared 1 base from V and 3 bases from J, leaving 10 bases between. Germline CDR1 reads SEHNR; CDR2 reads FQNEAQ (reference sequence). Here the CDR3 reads CASSLVGRNYEQYF. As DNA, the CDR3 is TGTGCCAGCAGCTTAGTGGGACGCAACTACGAGCAGTACTTC.

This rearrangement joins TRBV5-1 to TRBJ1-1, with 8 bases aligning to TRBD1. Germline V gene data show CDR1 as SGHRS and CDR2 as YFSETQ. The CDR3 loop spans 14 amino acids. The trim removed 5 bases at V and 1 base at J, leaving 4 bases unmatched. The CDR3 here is CASSYTGGNTEAFF. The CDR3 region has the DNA TGCGCCAGCAGTTATACAGGGGGGAACACTGAAGCTTTCTTT.

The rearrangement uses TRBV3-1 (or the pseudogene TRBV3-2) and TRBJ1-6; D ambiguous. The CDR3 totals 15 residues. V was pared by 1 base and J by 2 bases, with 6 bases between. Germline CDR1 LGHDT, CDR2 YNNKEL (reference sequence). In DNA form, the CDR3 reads TGTGCCAGCAGCCAAGTGGGCACCTATAATTCACCCCTCCACTTT. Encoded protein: CASSQVGTYNSPLHF.

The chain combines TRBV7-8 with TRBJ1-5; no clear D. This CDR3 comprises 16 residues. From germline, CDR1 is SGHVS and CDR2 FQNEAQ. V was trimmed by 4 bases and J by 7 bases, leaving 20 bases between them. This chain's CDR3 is CASSYLEGYGIQPQHF. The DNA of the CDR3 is TGTGCCAGCAGCTACCTGGAAGGGTATGGGATCCAGCCCCAGCATTTT. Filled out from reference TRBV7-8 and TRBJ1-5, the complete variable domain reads GAGVSQSPRYKVAKRGQDVALRCDPISGHVSLFWYQQALGQGPEFLTYFQNEAQLDKSGLPSDRFFAERPEGSVSTLKIQRTQQEDSAVYLCASSYLEGYGIQPQHFGDGTRLSIL.

Here the CDR3 reads CASTLGALSQETQYF. As DNA, the CDR3 is TGTGCCAGCACTTTGGGGGCACTATCCCAAGAGACCCAGTACTTC. The rearrangement links TRBV6-5 to TRBJ2-5; possibly TRBD1 for D (6 bases). V lost 7 bases and J lost 1, with 16 bases in between. This CDR3 comprises 15 residues. Germline V CDR1 and CDR2: MNHEY, SVGAGI.

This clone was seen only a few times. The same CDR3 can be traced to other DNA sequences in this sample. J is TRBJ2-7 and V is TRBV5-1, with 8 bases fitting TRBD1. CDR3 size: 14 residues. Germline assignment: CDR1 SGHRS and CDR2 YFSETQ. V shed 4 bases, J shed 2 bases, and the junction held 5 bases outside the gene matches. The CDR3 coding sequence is TGCGCCAGCAGCACTCGACAGGGGCCCTACGAGCAGTACTTC. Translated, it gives CASSTRQGPYEQYF.

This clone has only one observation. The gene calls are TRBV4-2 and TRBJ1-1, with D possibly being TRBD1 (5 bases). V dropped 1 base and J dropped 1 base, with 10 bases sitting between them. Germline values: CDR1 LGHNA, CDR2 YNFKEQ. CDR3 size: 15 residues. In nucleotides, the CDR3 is TGTGCCAGCAGCCAAGTCGCAGGGCAGAACACTGAAGCTTTCTTT. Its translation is CASSQVAGQNTEAFF.